This T cell receptor beta chain was recorded in a study of Ad26.COV2.S vaccination and SARS-CoV-2 variants. Study background: A participant enrolled in the COV1001 Ad26.COV2.S trial arm provided the sample.

Treatment meaning: about 20 received Ad26.COV2.S at low or high dose, single or two shots; about 5 received placebo; per-sample allocation not given. Samples analyzed were those drawn on day 63 after the first vaccine or placebo injection. TCRdb keeps only in-frame clones here, not all; method: immunoSEQ multiplex PCR. The sample lists over 200,000 clones; 85% to 90% were seen once. V lost 2 bases and J lost 5, with 13 bases in between. The CDR3 extends over 15 amino acids. Per germline, CDR1 SGHTA and CDR2 FQGNSA. The TCR originated in a person aged 18 to 59 who received the Ad26.COV2.S COVID-19 vaccine or a placebo. J is TRBJ2-1 and V is TRBV7-2; possibly TRBD2 for D (7 bases). The material sequenced was peripheral blood, taken in a trial of Ad26.COV2.S vaccine versus placebo. CDR3 loop: CASSLNGGAHNEQFF. DNA of the CDR3: TGTGCCAGCAGCTTAAATGGGGGGGCCCACAATGAGCAGTTCTTC.